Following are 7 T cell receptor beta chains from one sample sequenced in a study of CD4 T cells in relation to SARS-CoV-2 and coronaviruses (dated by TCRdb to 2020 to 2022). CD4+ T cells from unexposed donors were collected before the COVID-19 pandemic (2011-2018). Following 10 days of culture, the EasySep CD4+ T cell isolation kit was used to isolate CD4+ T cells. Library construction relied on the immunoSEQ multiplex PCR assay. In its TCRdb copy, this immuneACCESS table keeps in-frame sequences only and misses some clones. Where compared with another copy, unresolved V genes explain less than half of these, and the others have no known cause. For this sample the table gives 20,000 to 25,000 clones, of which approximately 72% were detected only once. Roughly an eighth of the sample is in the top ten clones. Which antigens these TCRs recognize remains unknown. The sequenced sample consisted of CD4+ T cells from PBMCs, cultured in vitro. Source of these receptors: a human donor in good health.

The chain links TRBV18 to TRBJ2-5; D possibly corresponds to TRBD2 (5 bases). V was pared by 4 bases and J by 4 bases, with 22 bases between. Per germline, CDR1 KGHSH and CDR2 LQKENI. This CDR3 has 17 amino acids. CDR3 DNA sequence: TGTGCCAGCTCACAAACGATAGACGGACGGAGGCGAGAGACCCAGTACTTC. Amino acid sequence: CASSQTIDGRRRETQYF.

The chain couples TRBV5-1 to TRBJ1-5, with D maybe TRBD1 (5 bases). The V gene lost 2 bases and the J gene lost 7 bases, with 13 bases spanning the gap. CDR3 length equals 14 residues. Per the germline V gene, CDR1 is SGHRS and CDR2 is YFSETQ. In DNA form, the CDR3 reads TGCGCCAGCAGCTTAGAGGGGTTAGGGCAGCCCCAGCATTTT. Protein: CASSLEGLGQPQHF.

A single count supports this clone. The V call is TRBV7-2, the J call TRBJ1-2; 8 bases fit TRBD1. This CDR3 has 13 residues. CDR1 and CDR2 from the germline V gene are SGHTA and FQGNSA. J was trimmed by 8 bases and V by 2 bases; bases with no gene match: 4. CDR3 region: CASSLMSGGGYTF. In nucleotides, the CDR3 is TGTGCCAGCAGCTTAATGTCAGGGGGCGGCTACACCTTC.

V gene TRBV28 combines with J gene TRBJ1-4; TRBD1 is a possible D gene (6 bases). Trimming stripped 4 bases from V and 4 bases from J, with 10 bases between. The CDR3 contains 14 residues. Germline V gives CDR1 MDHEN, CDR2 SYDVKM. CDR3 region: CASSWQGINEKLFF. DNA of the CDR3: TGTGCCAGCAGTTGGCAGGGGATTAATGAAAAACTGTTTTTT.

Here the CDR3 DNA reads TGTGCCAGCAGCCAACGTCCGGTTTCTGGAAACACCATATATTTT. Translation gives CASSQRPVSGNTIYF. The V gene is TRBV3-1 (or the pseudogene TRBV3-2), the J gene TRBJ1-3, with D hard to call. Germline V CDR1 and CDR2: LGHDT, YNNKEL (reference sequence). The CDR3 covers 15 residues. Between the trimmed V and J ends, which lost 2 bases and 1 base, there was a span of 9 bases.

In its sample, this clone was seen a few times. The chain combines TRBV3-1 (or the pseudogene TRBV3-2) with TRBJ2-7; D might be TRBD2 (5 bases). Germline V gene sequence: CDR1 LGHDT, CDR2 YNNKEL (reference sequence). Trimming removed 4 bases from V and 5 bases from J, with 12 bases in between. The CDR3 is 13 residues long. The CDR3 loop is CASSLRGNDEQYF. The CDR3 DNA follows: TGTGCCAGCAGCCTCCGGGGTAATGACGAGCAGTACTTC.

The CDR3 loop is CASSDFGLAGHGEQFF. The CDR3, as DNA: TGTGCCAGCAGCGACTTCGGACTAGCGGGGCACGGGGAGCAGTTCTTC. The chain carries TRBV7-8 and TRBJ2-1; TRBD2 agrees at 12 bases. The V and J ends lost 5 bases and 10 bases, in that order; junction bases with no gene match: 12. Looked up from germline, CDR1 is SGHVS and CDR2 is FQNEAQ. The CDR3 loop spans 16 amino acids.